This T cell receptor (beta chain) derives from a study of OX40 agonist ivuxolimab in advanced cancers. Study in general: The drug used for patients, ivuxolimab, was an agonistic anti-OX40 (CD134) antibody. Subjects had a mean age of roughly 60 years, with a range of about 23 to 85; just over 80% were male.

Turning to this clone: The antigen is not known.

Broader study findings: Expanded peripheral T-cell antigen specificity went undetermined.

Per the germline V gene, CDR1 is LNHDA and CDR2 is SQIVND (reference sequence). This CDR3 spans 15 amino acids. Losses at the gene ends were 5 bases for V and 5 bases for J; bases not matched to a gene: 9. Assay: immunoSEQ multiplex PCR; the TCRdb copy retains only in-frame clones and omits some. The table lists 75,000 or so clones, 84% of them singletons. The chain couples TRBV19 to TRBJ2-5, with TRBD1 matching 9 bases. The receptor was derived from an adult with an advanced solid tumor such as melanoma, head and neck, liver or kidney cancer. This specimen was CD4+ or CD8+ T cells sorted from blood, taken in a trial of the OX40 agonist ivuxolimab. For the CDR3, the DNA is TGTGCCAGTAGTGTAGGCGGACAGGGGCGGGAGACCCAGTACTTC. This codes for CASSVGGQGRETQYF.